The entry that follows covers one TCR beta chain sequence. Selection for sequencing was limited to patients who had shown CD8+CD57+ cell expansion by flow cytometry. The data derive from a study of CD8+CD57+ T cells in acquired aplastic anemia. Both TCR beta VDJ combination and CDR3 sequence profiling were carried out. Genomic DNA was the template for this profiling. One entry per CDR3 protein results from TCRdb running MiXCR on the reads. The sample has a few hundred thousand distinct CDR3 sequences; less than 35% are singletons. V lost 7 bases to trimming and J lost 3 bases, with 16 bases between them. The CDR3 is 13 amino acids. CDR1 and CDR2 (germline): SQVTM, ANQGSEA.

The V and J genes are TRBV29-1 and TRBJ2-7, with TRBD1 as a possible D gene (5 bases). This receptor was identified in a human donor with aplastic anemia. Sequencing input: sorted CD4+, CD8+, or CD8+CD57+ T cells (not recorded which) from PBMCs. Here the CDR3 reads CSAVTDSDYEQYF. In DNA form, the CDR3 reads TGCAGCGCGGTAACAGACAGCGACTACGAGCAGTACTTC.